This entry is about one T cell receptor beta chain. The CDR3 runs to 14 residues. The germline V gene has CDR1 SQVTM and CDR2 ANQGSEA. Trimming cost V 6 bases and J 3 bases; bases outside gene matches: 4. This record comes from a study of blood T cell repertoires in COVID-19. Sequencing was performed with immunoSEQ multiplex PCR; in TCRdb, only in-frame clones are kept and a portion is missing. The data contain 270,000 or so clones, about 90% of them seen just once; the ten biggest clones take up approximately 12%. Source material: peripheral blood. V usage is TRBV29-1 and J usage is TRBJ2-1, with 11 bases identical to TRBD2. This sequence originates from a woman in her twenties or thirties with COVID-19, enrolled during active disease. In DNA, the CDR3 is TGCAGCGTCGCTAGCGGGGGGATCTACAATGAGCAGTTCTTC. Translation gives CSVASGGIYNEQFF.